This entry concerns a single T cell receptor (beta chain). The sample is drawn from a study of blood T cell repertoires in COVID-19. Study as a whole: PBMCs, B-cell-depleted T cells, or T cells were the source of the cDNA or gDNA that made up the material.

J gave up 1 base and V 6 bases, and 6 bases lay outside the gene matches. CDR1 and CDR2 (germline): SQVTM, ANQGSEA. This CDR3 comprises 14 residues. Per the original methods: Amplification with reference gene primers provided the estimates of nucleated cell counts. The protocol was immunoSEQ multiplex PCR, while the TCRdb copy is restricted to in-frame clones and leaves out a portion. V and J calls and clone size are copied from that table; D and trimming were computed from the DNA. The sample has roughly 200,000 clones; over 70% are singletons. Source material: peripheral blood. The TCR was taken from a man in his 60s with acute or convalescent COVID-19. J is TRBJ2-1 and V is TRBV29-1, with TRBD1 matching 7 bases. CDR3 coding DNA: TGCAGCGTGGGGTTACAGGGGTCCTACAATGAGCAGTTCTTC. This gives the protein CSVGLQGSYNEQFF.